The 8 T cell receptor beta chains below come from one sample, sequenced in a study of T cell responses to AZD1222 COVID-19 vaccine. The table came from immunoSEQ multiplex PCR; TCRdb's copy has only in-frame clones and leaves some out. This sample has about 150,000 clones; 90% to 95% occur once, and the top ten carry about 9.1%. The material sequenced was peripheral blood, taken on day 0 of AZD1222 vaccination. The receptor source for this set is an adult in good health.

This clone occurred once. The genes are TRBV9 and TRBJ1-2; the D gene is possibly TRBD1 (5 bases). V gave up 0 bases and J gave up 3 bases, with 12 bases separating them. Looked up from germline, CDR1 is SGDLS and CDR2 is YYNGEE. The CDR3 runs 15 residues. CDR3 nucleotide sequence: TGTGCCAGCAGCGTAGAGGTTCAGGGACACTATGGCTACACCTTC. Translation: CASSVEVQGHYGYTF.

V usage is TRBV5-6 and J usage is TRBJ2-6; D not resolved. The CDR3 is 15 amino acids. Trimming shortened V by 2 bases and J by 0 bases, and 6 bases separated the two germline ends. Germline V gene data show CDR1 as SGHDT and CDR2 as YYEEEE. The CDR3: CASSFAVSGANVLTF. The CDR3 coding sequence is TGTGCCAGCAGCTTTGCGGTCTCTGGGGCCAACGTCCTGACTTTC. The entire variable domain, with the rest obtained from reference TRBV5-6 and TRBJ2-6, is as follows: DAGVTQSPTHLIKTRGQQVTLRCSPKSGHDTVSWYQQALGQGPQFIFQYYEEEERQRGNFPDRFSGHQFPNYSSELNVNALLLGDSALYLCASSFAVSGANVLTFGAGSRLTVL.

The J gene is TRBJ2-3, the V gene TRBV6-5; 7 positions match TRBD2. Looked up from germline, CDR1 is MNHEY and CDR2 is SVGAGI. The CDR3 loop spans 16 amino acids. With V trimmed by 2 bases and J by 1 base, 6 bases remained unmatched. The CDR3 region is CASSYGRAGGTDTQYF. The DNA for the CDR3 is TGTGCCAGCAGTTACGGTCGGGCGGGGGGCACAGATACGCAGTATTTT.

This chain links TRBV9 with TRBJ2-1; tentative D call: TRBD2 (6 bases). Germline V gene sequence: CDR1 SGDLS, CDR2 YYNGEE. V lost 4 bases and J 6 bases, leaving 20 bases between the germline ends. The CDR3 runs 16 residues. The CDR3 region has the DNA TGTGCCAGCAGCCCCCCTCAGCGGGTTAGCCTCAATGAGCAGTTCTTC. Its translation: CASSPPQRVSLNEQFF.

The rearrangement uses TRBV9 and TRBJ2-2; perhaps TRBD1 as D (5 bases). Germline CDR1 SGDLS, CDR2 YYNGEE. Trimming removed 3 bases from V and 6 bases from J, with 15 bases in between. This CDR3 has 15 amino acids. Here the CDR3 reads CASSGRGWTSGELFF. CDR3 sequence (DNA): TGTGCCAGCAGCGGAAGGGGCTGGACATCCGGGGAGCTGTTTTTT. The full variable domain, rest sourced from reference TRBV9 and TRBJ2-2, is DSGVTQTPKHLITATGQRVTLRCSPRSGDLSVYWYQQSLDQGLQFLIQYYNGEERAKGNILERFSAQQFPDLHSELNLSSLELGDSALYFCASSGRGWTSGELFFGEGSRLTVL.

DNA for the CDR3: TGTGCCAGCAGCGTCTACGATACGCAGTATTTT. Protein: CASSVYDTQYF. The chain links TRBV13 to TRBJ2-3; D ambiguous. The germline V gene encodes CDR1 PRHDT and CDR2 FYEKMQ (reference sequence). The CDR3 is 11 amino acids. Between the trimmed V and J ends, which lost 5 bases and 6 bases, there was a span of 6 bases.

This rearrangement joins TRBV6-6 to TRBJ1-2; 8 bases agree with TRBD1. Germline values: CDR1 MNHNY, CDR2 SVGAGI (reference sequence). Losses at the gene ends were 5 bases for V and 8 bases for J; bases not matched to a gene: 16. The CDR3 is 16 residues long. CDR3 in amino acids: CASSQFRGQETGGYTF. CDR3 bases: TGTGCCAGCAGTCAGTTCAGGGGGCAGGAAACTGGGGGCTACACCTTC.

J is TRBJ2-2 and V is TRBV9; 9 nucleotides align to TRBD2. This CDR3 is built from 16 residues. Losses at the gene ends were 4 bases for V and 7 bases for J; bases not matched to a gene: 11. Per the germline V gene, CDR1 is SGDLS and CDR2 is YYNGEE. The CDR3 DNA is TGTGCCAGCAGCCGCGGGGCGGGGGGGCCGCTCGGGGAGCTGTTTTTT. It is translated as CASSRGAGGPLGELFF.